This T cell receptor beta chain appears in the sequencing data of a study of tumor and adjacent non-tumor tissue in lung cancer (dated by TCRdb to the late 2010s). In the study overall: By cancer type, the cohort comprised some 13 adenocarcinoma patients, 2 squamous cell carcinoma patients and 1 small cell lung cancer patient. Among the 15 or so patients, ages ranged from about 30 to 80 years, approximately ten were men and 5 were women, and disease was TNM stage I to III. Sequencing produced 100 million to 150 million productive TCRbeta reads in total, an average of around 4.2 million reads per sample. Using bulk TCRbeta repertoires from over 14 lung cancer patients, the study set lung tumor tissue side by side with matched distant non-tumor lung tissue. TCRbeta CDR3 sequencing was performed on about 30 paired specimens, with one tumor sample and one normal lung sample collected per patient. Results and caveats for the whole study, not just this receptor: Tumor tissue showed significantly higher TCR diversity (inverse Simpson) than normal lung tissue, at around 450 vs 150 (P = 0.0075, Mann-Whitney U test). The top 100 clones made up a significantly larger cumulative share of the repertoire in normal lung than in tumor tissue. With only roughly 14 patients in the cohort, the authors noted that larger samples and more detailed clinical data are needed. Because peripheral blood was not sequenced, the blood TCRbeta repertoires of the lung cancer patients in the study went unexamined. Neither the sequencing platform nor unique molecular identifiers are named or mentioned anywhere in the methods. TCR diversity was significantly higher in younger patients, and higher tumor TCR diversity was associated with shorter overall and disease-free survival.

Bulk unsorted tissue served as the source for RNA extraction, and RNA quality was assessed using a NanoDrop ND-1000 and an Agilent 2100. The donors were newly diagnosed lung cancer patients admitted for thoracic surgery in China from August to November 2014 who had not received prior chemotherapy. Patients who had received previous radiotherapy or chemotherapy, or who had another concurrent cancer, were excluded from the study. Surgical tissue pieces of 1-2 cm3 were preserved in RNAlater solution and were kept at -80 degrees C until use. Receptor amplification or capture employed multiplex PCR. Instrument on record: Illumina HiSeq 2500. TCRbeta libraries were built by three rounds of nested PCR using primers (Table S4), following protocols modified from ARM-PCR. Before sequencing, PCR products of 200-500 bp were cut from the gel and purified using the QIAquick gel extraction kit. Per the source publication's procedure: Trimmomatic was used to clean the reads, FLASH was used to merge the reads into complete CDR3 sequences, and MiTCR was used to assign the reads to V(D)J germline segments. Clonal diversity was calculated as the inverse Simpson's index using VDJtools. In-frame sequences without a premature stop codon were defined as productive reads. Starting from the raw public reads, TCRdb applied fastp trimming at Q25, assembled clones with MiXCR and retained in-frame beta chains. Rows matching on CDR3 protein sequence are summarized as one entry with the most common DNA and genes. These V and J calls originate from TCRdb's pipeline instead of the authors' own analysis. This sample is represented by about 200,000 distinct CDR3 sequences; around 71% of them were singletons. The ten largest clones add up to around 25% of the sample.

Concerning this clonotype: Its antigen is unknown. One junction end does not reproduce the germline sequence, and a read error may be involved.

Based on the germline V gene, the CDR1 and CDR2 sequences are SGHNT and YENEEA. The CDR3 holds 16 amino acids from the cysteine to the phenylalanine. The read is trimmed to its CDR3 DNA, 48 bases read in frame from base 1. What was sequenced was lung tumor tissue. The chain is encoded by TRBV11-3 joined to TRBJ2-2; TRBD2 might be the D gene, on 5 matching bases. The clonotype originates from a man aged 55 to 69 with non-small cell lung cancer. The DNA sequence is TGTGCCAGCAACCCCCGATATTTTTACGACACCGGGGAACTGTTTTTT. This codes for CASNPRYFYDTGELFF.